Below are 5 T cell receptor beta chains sequenced from a single sample in a study of beta chain features in type 1 diabetes. The authors reverse transcribed all of the isolated RNA, so sequencing captured expressed TCRB transcripts. TCRdb's table, derived via immunoSEQ multiplex PCR, lists solely in-frame clones and lacks some. The table shows 250,000 or so clones, with roughly two thirds occurring only once. The sequencing sample was made of naive CD4+ T cells from blood. These receptor sequences come from a man aged 25 to 45 in good health.

The rearrangement joins TRBV5-4 to TRBJ2-3; TRBD2 might be the D (5 bases). This CDR3 contains 16 residues. Germline assignment: CDR1 SGHNT and CDR2 YYREEE (reference sequence). V lost 4 bases to trimming and J lost 1 base, with 16 bases between them. The CDR3 here is CASSLFGNLGTDTQYF. The CDR3 nucleotides read TGTGCCAGCAGCCTCTTCGGGAACCTGGGCACAGATACGCAGTATTTT.

A single count supports this clone. The chain links TRBV25-1 to TRBJ2-3; no definite D call. The V gene lost 3 bases and the J gene lost 1 base, with 17 bases spanning the gap. In germline, CDR1 is MGHDK, CDR2 SYGVNS. The CDR3 is 17 amino acids. This chain's CDR3 is CASSDQNRGIGTDTQYF. The CDR3, as DNA: TGTGCCAGCAGTGACCAAAATAGAGGCATTGGCACAGATACGCAGTATTTT.

The chain employs TRBV5-4 and TRBJ2-7; D is possibly TRBD1 (6 bases). The CDR3 has 15 residues. Between the trimmed V and J ends, which lost 0 bases and 5 bases, there was a span of 15 bases. CDR1 and CDR2 (germline): SGHNT, YYREEE (reference sequence). The CDR3: CASSLEAHRDHEQYF. CDR3 DNA: TGTGCCAGCAGCTTGGAGGCTCACAGGGACCACGAGCAGTACTTC.

The rearrangement links TRBV27 to TRBJ2-1; D is unclear. V was trimmed by 3 bases and J by 9 bases, leaving 6 bases between them. This CDR3 spans 11 amino acids. Germline CDR1 MNHEY, CDR2 SMNVEV (reference sequence). CDR3 amino acids: CASSFVGEQFF. CDR3 bases: TGTGCCAGCAGTTTTGTTGGTGAGCAGTTCTTC.

The chain uses TRBV29-1 and TRBJ1-2, with TRBD1 matching 7 bases. The CDR3 covers 14 residues. The germline V gene encodes CDR1 SQVTM and CDR2 ANQGSEA. V was clipped by 3 bases and J by 2 bases; unmatched bases: 6. The CDR3 loop reads CSVEAQGDNYGYTF. The CDR3, as DNA: TGCAGCGTTGAGGCGCAGGGGGACAACTATGGCTACACCTTC.